This section outlines one T cell receptor beta chain sequence together with its context. The data stem from a study of blood T cell repertoires in COVID-19. On the study more broadly: Material from acute and convalescent COVID-19 was sourced from the United States, Italy and Spain. Sample material is recorded as cDNA or gDNA derived from T cells, B-cell-depleted T cells, or PBMCs.

The CDR3 runs to 14 residues. Trimming pared 1 base from V and 9 bases from J, leaving 13 bases between. Per the germline V gene, CDR1 is MGHRA and CDR2 is YSYEKL. Data came from immunoSEQ multiplex PCR; TCRdb stores just in-frame clones and leaves some out. The sample lists fewer than 450,000 clones, around 91% occurring once. In assigning cohorts, the study relied on participant-reported clinical history. For recovered donors of Cohort 3, there were two negative PCRs, clearance, or symptom resolution. The sequence was collected from a man aged 18 to 30 who had recovered from COVID-19. This sequence joins TRBV4-1 and TRBJ1-5, with D uncertain. Sequenced sample: PBMCs or T cells enriched from blood (not recorded which). The CDR3 DNA follows: TGCGCCAGCAGCCAAGTGAATCCCCGGGTGCCCCAGCATTTT. The encoded protein is CASSQVNPRVPQHF.